This T cell receptor (beta chain) was sequenced during a study of T-cell reconstitution after alpha-beta-depleted transplantation in children. Regarding the study as a whole: Alpha-beta T cells present about two months after transplant were reported to originate from several hundred expanded graft clones.

Preparation of the TCRbeta library used unique molecular identifiers. Each CDR3 protein gets one entry after TCRdb re-called the PCR reads with MiXCR. This table holds about 440,000 distinct CDR3 sequences, over 40% found once. There are many counts of this clonotype. Its antigen is unknown. The V gene lost 6 bases and the J gene lost 5 bases, with 11 bases spanning the gap. Germline V gene sequence: CDR1 MDHEN, CDR2 SYDVKM. This CDR3 region has 13 residues. The source was PBMCs, collected before TCRalphabeta/CD19-depleted stem cell transplant. This chain connects TRBV28 to TRBJ1-5; D possibly corresponds to TRBD1 (5 bases). This clonotype was sampled from a girl aged 2-10 years with aplastic anemia, due to receive a stem cell transplant. The CDR3 DNA follows: TGTGCCAGCAGCCCGGGGGGGTATCAGCCCCAGCATTTT. Protein product: CASSPGGYQPQHF. The entire variable domain, with the rest obtained from reference TRBV28 and TRBJ1-5, is as follows: DVKVTQSSRYLVKRTGEKVFLECVQDMDHENMFWYRQDPGLGLRLIYFSYDVKMKEKGDIPEGYSVSREKKERFSLILESASTNQTSMYLCASSPGGYQPQHFGDGTRLSIL.